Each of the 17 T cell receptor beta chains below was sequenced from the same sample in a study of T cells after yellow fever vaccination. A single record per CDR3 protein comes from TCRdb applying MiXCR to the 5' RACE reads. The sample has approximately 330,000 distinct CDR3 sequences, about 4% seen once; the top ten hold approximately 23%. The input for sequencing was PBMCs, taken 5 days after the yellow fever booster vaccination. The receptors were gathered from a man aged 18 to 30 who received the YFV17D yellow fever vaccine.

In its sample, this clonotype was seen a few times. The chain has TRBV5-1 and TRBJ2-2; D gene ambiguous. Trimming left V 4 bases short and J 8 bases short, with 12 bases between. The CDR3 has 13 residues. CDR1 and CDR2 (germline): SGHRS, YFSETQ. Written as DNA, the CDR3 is TGCGCCAGCAGCCAGATACCTCTAGGGGAGCTGTTTTTT. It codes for CASSQIPLGELFF. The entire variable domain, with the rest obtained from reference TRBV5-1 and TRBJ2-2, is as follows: KAGVTQTPRYLIKTRGQQVTLSCSPISGHRSVSWYQQTPGQGLQFLFEYFSETQRNKGNFPGRFSGRQFSNSRSEMNVSTLELGDSALYLCASSQIPLGELFFGEGSRLTVL.

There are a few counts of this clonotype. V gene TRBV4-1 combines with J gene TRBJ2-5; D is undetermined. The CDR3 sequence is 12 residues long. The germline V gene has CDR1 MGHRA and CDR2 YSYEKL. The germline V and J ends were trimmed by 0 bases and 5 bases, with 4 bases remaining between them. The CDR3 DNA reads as TGCGCCAGCAGCCAAGATATGGAGACCCAGTACTTC. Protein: CASSQDMETQYF.

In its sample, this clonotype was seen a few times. This CDR3 reads CASSQGRQAKAFF. Here the CDR3 DNA reads TGCGCCAGCAGCCAAGGGCGACAGGCTAAGGCTTTCTTT. V usage is TRBV4-1 and J usage is TRBJ1-1, with a possible D match to TRBD1 (6 bases). The CDR3 sequence is 13 residues long. V was cut by 1 base and J by 11 bases, with 14 bases left in between. Germline V lookup: CDR1 MGHRA, CDR2 YSYEKL.

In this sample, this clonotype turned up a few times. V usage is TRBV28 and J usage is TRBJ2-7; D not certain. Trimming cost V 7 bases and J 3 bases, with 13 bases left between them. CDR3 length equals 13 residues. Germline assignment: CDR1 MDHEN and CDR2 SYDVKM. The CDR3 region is CASTPAPFYEQYV. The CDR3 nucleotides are TGTGCCAGCACCCCTGCCCCCTTCTACGAGCAGTACGTC.

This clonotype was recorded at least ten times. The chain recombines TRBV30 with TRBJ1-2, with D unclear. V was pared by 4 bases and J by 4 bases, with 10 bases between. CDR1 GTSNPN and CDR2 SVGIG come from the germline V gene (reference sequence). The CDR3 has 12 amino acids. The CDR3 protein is CAWTPAGYGYTF. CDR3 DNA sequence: TGTGCCTGGACCCCGGCAGGCTATGGCTACACCTTC.

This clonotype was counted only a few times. The CDR3 DNA reads TGTGCCAGCAGTCCTCCCGTGGGGGGCTGGTATAGCAATCAGCCCCAGCATTTT. The encoded protein is CASSPPVGGWYSNQPQHF. The chain couples TRBV28 to TRBJ1-5, with TRBD1 as a possible D gene (6 bases). V lost 5 bases and J lost 0, with 20 bases in between. Per the germline V gene, CDR1 is MDHEN and CDR2 is SYDVKM. The CDR3 spans 18 residues. Looking up the rest from reference TRBV28 and TRBJ1-5 gives the full variable domain: DVKVTQSSRYLVKRTGEKVFLECVQDMDHENMFWYRQDPGLGLRLIYFSYDVKMKEKGDIPEGYSVSREKKERFSLILESASTNQTSMYLCASSPPVGGWYSNQPQHFGDGTRLSIL.

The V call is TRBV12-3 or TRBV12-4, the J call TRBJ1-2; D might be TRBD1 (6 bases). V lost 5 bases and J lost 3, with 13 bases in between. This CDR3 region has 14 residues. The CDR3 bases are TGTGCCAGCAGTCCGGGGGCCAGGGACTATGGCTACACCTTC. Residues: CASSPGARDYGYTF.

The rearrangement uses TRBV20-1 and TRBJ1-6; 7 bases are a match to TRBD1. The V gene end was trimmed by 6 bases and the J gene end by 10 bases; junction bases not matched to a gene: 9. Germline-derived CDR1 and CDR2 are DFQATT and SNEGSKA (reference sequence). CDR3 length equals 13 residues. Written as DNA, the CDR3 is TGCAGTGCAACAACAGGGGAGTACTCACCCCTCCACTTT. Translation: CSATTGEYSPLHF.

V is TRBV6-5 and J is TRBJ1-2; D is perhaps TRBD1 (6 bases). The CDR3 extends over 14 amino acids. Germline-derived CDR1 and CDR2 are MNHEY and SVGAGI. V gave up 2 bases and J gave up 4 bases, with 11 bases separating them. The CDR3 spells CASSYQGLRYGYTF. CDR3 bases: TGTGCCAGCAGTTACCAGGGGCTGCGCTATGGCTACACCTTC.

The CDR3 region is CASRRDSTTNEKLFF. CDR3 nucleotide sequence: TGCGCCAGCAGGAGGGACAGCACAACTAATGAAAAACTGTTTTTT. The V gene is TRBV5-1, the J gene TRBJ1-4, with TRBD1 matching over 7 bases. Germline CDR1 SGHRS, CDR2 YFSETQ. The CDR3 runs 15 residues. Unmatched junction bases numbered 4, after V lost 5 bases and J lost 0 bases.

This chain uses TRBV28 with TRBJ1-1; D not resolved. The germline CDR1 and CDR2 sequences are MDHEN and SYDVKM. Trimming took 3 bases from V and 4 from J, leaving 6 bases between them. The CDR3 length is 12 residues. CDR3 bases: TGTGCCAGCAGTTTGCATGCCACTGAAGCTTTCTTT. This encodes CASSLHATEAFF.

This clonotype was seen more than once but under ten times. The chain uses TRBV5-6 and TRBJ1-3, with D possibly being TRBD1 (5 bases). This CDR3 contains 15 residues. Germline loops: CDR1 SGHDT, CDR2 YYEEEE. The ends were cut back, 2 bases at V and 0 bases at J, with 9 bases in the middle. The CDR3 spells CASSFAGPSGNTIYF. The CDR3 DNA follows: TGTGCCAGCAGCTTCGCAGGGCCCTCTGGAAACACCATATATTTT.

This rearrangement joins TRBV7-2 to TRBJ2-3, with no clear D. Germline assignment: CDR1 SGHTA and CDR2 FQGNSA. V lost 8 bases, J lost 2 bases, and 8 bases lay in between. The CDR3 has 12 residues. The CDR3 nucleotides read TGTGCCAGCGAACTTTCCACAGATACGCAGTATTTT. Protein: CASELSTDTQYF. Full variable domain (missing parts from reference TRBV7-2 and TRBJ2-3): GAGVSQSPSNKVTEKGKDVELRCDPISGHTALYWYRQSLGQGLEFLIYFQGNSAPDKSGLPSDRFSAERTGGSVSTLTIQRTQQEDSAVYLCASELSTDTQYFGPGTRLTVL.

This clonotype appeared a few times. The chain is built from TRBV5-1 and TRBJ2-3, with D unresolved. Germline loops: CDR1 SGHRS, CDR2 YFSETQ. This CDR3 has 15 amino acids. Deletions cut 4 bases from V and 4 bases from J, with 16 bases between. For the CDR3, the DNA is TGCGCCAGCAGCCTCCCCCTTATCACGGCAGATACGCAGTATTTT. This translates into CASSLPLITADTQYF.

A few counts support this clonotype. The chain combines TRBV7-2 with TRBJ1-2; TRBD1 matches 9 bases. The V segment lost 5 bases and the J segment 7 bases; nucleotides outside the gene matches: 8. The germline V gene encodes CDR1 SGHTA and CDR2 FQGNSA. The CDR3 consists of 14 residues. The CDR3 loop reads CASSQDRGQTGYTF. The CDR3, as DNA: TGTGCCAGCAGCCAGGACAGGGGTCAAACTGGCTACACCTTC.

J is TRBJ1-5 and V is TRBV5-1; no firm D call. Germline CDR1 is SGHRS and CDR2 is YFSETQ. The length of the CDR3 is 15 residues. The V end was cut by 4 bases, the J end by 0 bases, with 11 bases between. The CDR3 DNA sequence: TGCGCCAGCAGCCCCGGGATCTATAGCAATCAGCCCCAGCATTTT. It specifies CASSPGIYSNQPQHF.

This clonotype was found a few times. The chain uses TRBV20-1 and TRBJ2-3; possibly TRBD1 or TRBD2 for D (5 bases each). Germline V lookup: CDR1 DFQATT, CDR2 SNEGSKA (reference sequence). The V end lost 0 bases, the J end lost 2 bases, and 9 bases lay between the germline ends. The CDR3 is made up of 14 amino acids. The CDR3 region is CSARDGATTDTQYF. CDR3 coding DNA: TGCAGTGCTAGAGACGGGGCCACCACAGATACGCAGTATTTT.